This is a list of T cell receptor beta chains from one sample in a study of spatial heterogeneity in lung cancer. TCRdb itself ran the 5' RACE reads through MiXCR, one entry per CDR3 protein. The data show 10,000 to 15,000 distinct CDR3 sequences, approximately 5% seen once. Material: lung tumor tissue, obtained at surgery. These receptor sequences come from a male donor with early-stage non-small cell lung cancer. Both conserved end residues are part of each CDR3. The order of the fields is V gene, D gene, J gene, clone size, CDR3 DNA, CDR3 protein. D genes are given only for firm matches. Size is stated as once, few, many or a size class.

V: TRBV6-6; D: NA; J: TRBJ2-7; size: many; DNA: TGTGCCAGCATCGACCCCCCCTACGAGCAGTACTTC; CDR3: CASIDPPYEQYF
V: TRBV20-1; D: TRBD1; J: TRBJ2-6; size: medium-sized; DNA: TGCAGTGCTAGAGAGAGGGGGCGGACTGGGGCCAACGTCCTGACTTTC; CDR3: CSARERGRTGANVLTF
V: TRBV7-2; D: TRBD1; J: TRBJ1-5; size: many; DNA: TGTGCCAGCAGCCGTTCAGGGGGTCAGCCCCAGCATTTT; CDR3: CASSRSGGQPQHF
V: TRBV7-2; D: NA; J: TRBJ2-3; size: many; DNA: TGTGCCAGCAGACAGGGAGGCACAGATACGCAGTATTTT; CDR3: CASRQGGTDTQYF
V: TRBV7-8; D: NA; J: TRBJ2-3; size: medium-sized; DNA: TGTGCCAGCAGCTTAGGGGGGAGAGATACGCAGTATTTT; CDR3: CASSLGGRDTQYF
V: TRBV3-1; D: NA; J: TRBJ1-5; size: few; DNA: TGTGCCAGCAGCAAATTCTCCAGCAATCAGCCCCAGCATTTT; CDR3: CASSKFSSNQPQHF
V: TRBV5-1; D: NA; J: TRBJ1-1; size: many; DNA: TGCGCCAGCAGCTTACGGGGAATGGGCCCTGGGAACACTGAAGCTTTCTTT; CDR3: CASSLRGMGPGNTEAFF
V: TRBV9; D: TRBD2; J: TRBJ2-3; size: many; DNA: TGTGCCAGCAGCGTAGGTACTAGCGGGGCCACAGATACGCAGTATTTT; CDR3: CASSVGTSGATDTQYF
V: TRBV25-1; D: TRBD1; J: TRBJ1-6; size: many; DNA: TGTGCCAGCAGTGATGGGACAGCTAATTCACCCCTCCACTTT; CDR3: CASSDGTANSPLHF
V: TRBV20-1; D: NA; J: TRBJ2-5; size: many; DNA: TGCAGTGCTATCCGGTCGGAGACCCAGTACTTC; CDR3: CSAIRSETQYF